Each of the 29 T cell receptor beta chains below was sequenced from the same sample in a study of circulating and synovial CD4+ cells in juvenile arthritis. Clones were read by immunoSEQ multiplex PCR, and TCRdb kept only the in-frame ones, dropping some. The sample holds approximately 36,000 clones, about 94% seen once. Sequencing was done on a sample of CD4+ T cells from blood. These receptors originate from a human donor with juvenile idiopathic arthritis.

The chain carries TRBV11-2 and TRBJ2-5; D is unresolved. Germline CDR1 is SGHAT and CDR2 is FQNNGV. V was clipped by 0 bases and J by 4 bases, with 6 bases between them. This CDR3 is built from 13 residues. The CDR3 DNA is TGTGCCAGCAGCTTAGAGTATCGAGAGACCCAGTACTTC. Protein: CASSLEYRETQYF. Variable domain in full (rest from reference TRBV11-2 and TRBJ2-5): EAGVAQSPRYKIIEKRQSVAFWCNPISGHATLYWYQQILGQGPKLLIQFQNNGVVDDSQLPKDRFSAERLKGVDSTLKIQPAKLEDSAVYLCASSLEYRETQYFGPGTRLLVL.

CDR3 residues: CASSPRAWREQYF. The CDR3, as DNA: TGTGCCAGCAGCCCTAGGGCGTGGAGGGAGCAGTACTTC. The J gene is TRBJ2-7, the V gene TRBV7-2; D perhaps matches TRBD2 (5 bases). The CDR3 contains 13 residues. V shed 5 bases and J shed 7 bases, with 15 bases lying between them. The germline CDR1 and CDR2 sequences are SGHTA and FQGNSA. Drawing the rest from reference TRBV7-2 and TRBJ2-7, the complete variable domain is GAGVSQSPSNKVTEKGKDVELRCDPISGHTALYWYRQSLGQGLEFLIYFQGNSAPDKSGLPSDRFSAERTGGSVSTLTIQRTQQEDSAVYLCASSPRAWREQYFGPGTRLTVT.

This chain joins TRBV6-5 and TRBJ2-3, with D perhaps matching TRBD2 (6 bases). Germline loops: CDR1 MNHEY, CDR2 SVGAGI. V lost 0 bases to trimming and J lost 5 bases, with 15 bases between them. CDR3 length equals 16 residues. CDR3 in amino acids: CASSYSEGHRRDTQYF. DNA of the CDR3: TGTGCCAGCAGTTACTCGGAGGGGCACCGGAGAGATACGCAGTATTTT.

This chain links TRBV25-1 with TRBJ2-6; 11 bases match TRBD1. Germline CDR1 and CDR2: MGHDK and SYGVNS. The V segment lost 4 bases and the J segment 1 base; nucleotides outside the gene matches: 3. The length of the CDR3 is 17 residues. CDR3 loop: CASSGTGGASGANVLTF. CDR3 bases: TGTGCCAGCAGTGGGACAGGGGGCGCATCTGGGGCCAACGTCCTGACTTTC.

The chain combines TRBV5-1 with TRBJ2-2, with D possibly TRBD1 on 5 matching bases. The CDR3 spans 15 residues. With 7 bases removed from V and 1 base from J, the gap between germline ends came to 14 bases. Germline CDR1 and CDR2: SGHRS and YFSETQ. The CDR3 spells CASCPGWWNTGELFF. The CDR3 DNA is TGCGCCAGCTGCCCAGGGTGGTGGAACACCGGGGAGCTGTTTTTT.

J is TRBJ2-7 and V is TRBV27; D is ambiguous. The CDR3 is 14 residues long. CDR1 is MNHEY and CDR2 is SMNVEV in the germline V gene (reference sequence). V lost 3 bases to trimming and J lost 7 bases, with 16 bases between them. CDR3 residues: CASSFSTTSREQYF. CDR3 bases: TGTGCCAGCAGTTTTAGCACCACTTCGCGAGAGCAGTACTTC.

The chain's CDR3 is CASSLWVAGVGEQYF. The CDR3 nucleotides read TGTGCCAGCAGCTTGTGGGTAGCGGGGGTGGGCGAGCAGTACTTC. The J gene is TRBJ2-7, the V gene TRBV7-2; 9 bases match TRBD2. Germline CDR1 is SGHTA and CDR2 is FQGNSA. The CDR3 has 15 residues. Trimming at V came to 3 bases and at J to 6 bases, leaving 9 bases not matched to a gene.

The V and J genes are TRBV6-5 and TRBJ1-2, with D maybe TRBD1 (5 bases). The germline gives CDR1 MNHEY, CDR2 SVGAGI. The length of the CDR3 is 14 residues. Trimming shortened V by 6 bases and J by 12 bases, and 23 bases separated the two germline ends. CDR3 amino acids: CASRPQGTLLWHTF. The CDR3 nucleotides read TGTGCCAGCAGGCCCCAGGGAACTCTACTATGGCACACCTTC.

The V gene is TRBV19, the J gene TRBJ1-2; 9 bases align to TRBD1. The CDR3 is 15 amino acids. The V and J ends lost 3 bases and 3 bases, in that order; junction bases with no gene match: 5. Per germline, CDR1 LNHDA and CDR2 SQIVND (reference sequence). The CDR3 bases are TGTGCCAGTAGTATTTGGGACAGGGAAGACTATGGCTACACCTTC. It encodes CASSIWDREDYGYTF.

This chain joins TRBV30 and TRBJ2-3; the D gene is possibly TRBD2 (6 bases). The V gene lost 8 bases and the J gene lost 0 bases, with 18 bases spanning the gap. Germline CDR1 is GTSNPN and CDR2 is SVGIG (reference sequence). This CDR3 is built from 15 residues. CDR3 region: CATGSRRPSTDTQYF. CDR3 coding DNA: TGTGCCACCGGGAGCAGGAGACCCAGCACAGATACGCAGTATTTT.

V and J are TRBV5-5 and TRBJ2-7; 8 bases agree with TRBD1. The CDR3 runs to 15 residues. Trimming took 4 bases from V and 1 from J; bases not matched to a gene: 7. CDR1 SGHKS and CDR2 YYEKEE come from the germline V gene (reference sequence). In DNA, the CDR3 is TGTGCCAGCAGCCACGGACAGGGAATATCCTACGAGCAGTACTTC. This codes for CASSHGQGISYEQYF.

The chain employs TRBV18 and TRBJ1-5; 11 bases match TRBD1. Germline V gene lookup returns CDR1 KGHSH and CDR2 LQKENI. This CDR3 comprises 16 residues. The ends lost 3 bases at V and 6 bases at J; junction bases unmatched: 7. The CDR3 DNA is TGTGCCAGCTCACCGACCGGGACAGGGGGGTTTCAGCCCCAGCATTTT. Translation: CASSPTGTGGFQPQHF.

The chain couples TRBV6-1 to TRBJ1-5; D perhaps matches TRBD1 (6 bases). CDR1 and CDR2 from the germline V gene are MNHNS and SASEGT. The germline V and J ends were trimmed by 3 bases and 2 bases, with 11 bases remaining between them. This CDR3 has 15 amino acids. The CDR3 nucleotides are TGTGCCAGCAGTGAGACAGGCTATCGCAATCAGCCCCAGCATTTT. The encoded protein is CASSETGYRNQPQHF.

V is TRBV6-1 and J is TRBJ2-7; 7 positions match TRBD1. This CDR3 spans 14 amino acids. CDR1 is MNHNS and CDR2 is SASEGT in the germline V gene. Losses at the gene ends were 10 bases for V and 1 base for J; bases not matched to a gene: 10. DNA for the CDR3: TGTGCCACCGAGGTAGGGGACAGTTCCTACGAGCAGTACTTC. This translates into CATEVGDSSYEQYF.

This chain joins TRBV27 and TRBJ1-2, with 9 bases identical to TRBD1. With V trimmed by 8 bases and J by 3 bases, 10 bases remained unmatched. In germline, CDR1 is MNHEY, CDR2 SMNVEV (reference sequence). The length of the CDR3 is 15 residues. The CDR3 reads CASFPNWDRDYGYTF. The CDR3 coding sequence is TGTGCCAGCTTCCCTAACTGGGACAGGGACTATGGCTACACCTTC.

The chain is built from TRBV5-4 and TRBJ1-4, with TRBD1 as a possible D gene (5 bases). The germline CDR1 and CDR2 sequences are SGHNT and YYREEE (reference sequence). The CDR3 has 16 residues. The V and J ends lost 4 bases and 5 bases respectively, with 18 bases between them. In nucleotides, the CDR3 is TGTGCCAGCAGCCCGGGGGTGAGCCTTAAGAATGAAAAACTGTTTTTT. This gives the protein CASSPGVSLKNEKLFF.

The sample holds one count of this clone. The chain combines TRBV18 with TRBJ1-2, with D perhaps TRBD1 (5 bases). The ends were cut back, 1 base at V and 5 bases at J, with 11 bases in the middle. In germline, CDR1 is KGHSH, CDR2 LQKENI. The CDR3 sequence is 14 residues long. This CDR3 reads CASSPQRGAYGYTF. CDR3 DNA: TGTGCCAGCTCACCACAAAGGGGCGCATATGGCTACACCTTC.

V gene TRBV4-3 combines with J gene TRBJ2-7; D call uncertain. Trimming removed 2 bases from V and 3 bases from J, with 5 bases in between. The CDR3 covers 12 residues. The germline V gene encodes CDR1 LGHNA and CDR2 YSLEER. For the CDR3, the DNA is TGCGCCAGCAGCCAACCGTTCTACGAGCAGTACTTC. It is translated as CASSQPFYEQYF.

J is TRBJ2-2 and V is TRBV5-4; D ambiguous. The length of the CDR3 is 13 residues. Per the germline V gene, CDR1 is SGHNT and CDR2 is YYREEE (reference sequence). V lost 1 base and J 1 base, leaving 2 bases between the germline ends. CDR3 amino acids: CASSLQNTGELFF. The CDR3, as DNA: TGTGCCAGCAGCTTGCAGAACACCGGGGAGCTGTTTTTT. Filled out from reference TRBV5-4 and TRBJ2-2, the complete variable domain reads ETGVTQSPTHLIKTRGQQVTLRCSSQSGHNTVSWYQQALGQGPQFIFQYYREEENGRGNFPPRFSGLQFPNYSSELNVNALELDDSALYLCASSLQNTGELFFGEGSRLTVL.

V gene TRBV6-5 combines with J gene TRBJ1-3, with a possible D match to TRBD1 (5 bases). V lost 2 bases and J lost 2, with 7 bases in between. This CDR3 spans 14 amino acids. Germline V gives CDR1 MNHEY, CDR2 SVGAGI. CDR3 in amino acids: CASSYARAGNTIYF. CDR3 nucleotide sequence: TGTGCCAGCAGTTACGCCAGGGCTGGAAACACCATATATTTT.

This chain connects TRBV30 to TRBJ1-3; unclear D gene. The germline gives CDR1 GTSNPN, CDR2 SVGIG (reference sequence). V was trimmed by 0 bases and J by 4 bases, leaving 4 bases between them. This CDR3 is 12 amino acids long. CDR3 region: CAWSVLGNTIYF. The CDR3 nucleotides are TGTGCCTGGAGTGTACTGGGAAACACCATATATTTT.

CDR3 loop: CASSPRQGFTEAFF. CDR3 nucleotide sequence: TGTGCCAGCAGCCCTAGACAGGGGTTTACTGAAGCTTTCTTT. The V gene is TRBV9, the J gene TRBJ1-1; 8 nucleotides line up with TRBD1. The CDR3 covers 14 residues. Germline CDR1 and CDR2: SGDLS and YYNGEE. With 4 bases clipped from V and 5 bases from J, the junction kept 7 bases outside the gene matches.

The rearrangement joins TRBV14 to TRBJ2-7; D unclear. There are 12 residues in the CDR3. CDR1 SGHDN and CDR2 FVKESK come from the germline V gene. Trimming removed 3 bases at V and 3 bases at J, with 6 bases between. The CDR3 protein is CASSQYYYEQYF. The CDR3 DNA is TGTGCCAGCAGCCAGTACTACTACGAGCAGTACTTC.

The J gene is TRBJ2-3, the V gene TRBV19; TRBD2 matches at 8 bases. Germline V lookup: CDR1 LNHDA, CDR2 SQIVND (reference sequence). V lost 3 bases, J lost 6 bases, and 2 bases stayed unmatched. The CDR3 totals 13 residues. CDR3 loop: CASSIGLADTQYF. The CDR3 DNA is TGTGCCAGTAGTATCGGACTAGCTGATACGCAGTATTTT.

V is TRBV7-2 and J is TRBJ2-3, with D tentatively TRBD1 (6 bases). V lost 5 bases and J 7 bases, leaving 10 bases between the germline ends. From germline, CDR1 is SGHTA and CDR2 FQGNSA. The CDR3 has 12 residues. The CDR3 protein is CASSHGQYTQYF. CDR3 in DNA: TGTGCCAGCAGCCACGGACAGTATACGCAGTATTTT.

The CDR3, as DNA: TGCGCCAGCAGCCAAGGCTTAGCGAGTGAGCAGTACTTC. This translates into CASSQGLASEQYF. The chain couples TRBV4-3 to TRBJ2-7; TRBD2 might be the D (5 bases). The V end lost 1 base, the J end lost 7 bases, and 11 bases lay between the germline ends. Germline assignment: CDR1 LGHNA and CDR2 YSLEER. The CDR3 spans 13 residues.

This chain joins TRBV7-2 and TRBJ2-7, with 7 bases fitting TRBD1. Germline-derived CDR1 and CDR2 are SGHTA and FQGNSA. Unmatched junction bases numbered 14, after V lost 5 bases and J lost 7 bases. This CDR3 has 15 residues. CDR3 sequence reads: CASSPSTGRVGEQYF. The CDR3 coding sequence is TGTGCCAGCAGCCCTTCGACAGGGCGAGTGGGAGAGCAGTACTTC. Full variable domain (remainder filled in from reference TRBV7-2 and TRBJ2-7): GAGVSQSPSNKVTEKGKDVELRCDPISGHTALYWYRQSLGQGLEFLIYFQGNSAPDKSGLPSDRFSAERTGGSVSTLTIQRTQQEDSAVYLCASSPSTGRVGEQYFGPGTRLTVT.

Remarks on this clone: This sample includes further DNA sequences coding for the same CDR3. J is TRBJ1-6 and V is TRBV5-1; D remains ambiguous. Germline CDR1 and CDR2: SGHRS and YFSETQ. Trimming took 0 bases from V and 6 from J, leaving 10 bases between them. The CDR3 has 15 residues. CDR3 sequence (DNA): TGCGCCAGCAGCTTGGTCGGGGAAGGTAATTCACCCCTCCACTTT. Translation: CASSLVGEGNSPLHF.

This chain joins TRBV10-1 and TRBJ2-5, with D unresolved. CDR1 and CDR2 from the germline V gene are WNHNN and SYGVQD (reference sequence). V was cut by 11 bases and J by 5 bases, with 9 bases left in between. This CDR3 has 10 residues. The CDR3 here is CAEEKETQYF. The DNA of the CDR3 is TGCGCCGAGGAGAAGGAGACCCAGTACTTC.